The source of this TCR beta chain is a study of cytomegalovirus exposure and HLA in healthy donors (dated by TCRdb to the late 2010s). Broadly, across the study: In an earlier analysis of some 550 of the donors, approximately 300 Gb of sequence data and roughly 100 million unique TCR beta sequences from 180 million or so T cells were reported. Five DR-DQ haplotypes were treated as single units for association and clustering because of strong linkage in the cohort. Besides the first cohort of 666 subjects, a separate validation cohort made up of over a hundred different subjects was used. Alongside the repertoire data, information on donor age, sex, ethnicity and CMV serostatus was compiled. To predict cytomegalovirus infection status, the study brought together high-throughput TCR immunosequencing, statistical association of individual TCRs with disease status, and machine learning. The later analysis used no new phenotypic data to find candidate immune exposures, relying instead on TCR beta sequences and their occurrence across donors. Class I and class II HLA loci were covered by the typing at four-digit resolution. Typing coverage differed by locus: A, B, C, DRB1 and DQB1 were typed in about 620-640 donors, DQA1 in approximately 520, DPA1 in some 570, and DPB1 in 472. Roughly 300 gigabases of sequencing data and approximately 80 million unique TCR sequences were included in an early release covering under 650 HLA-typed donors. Every discovery cohort repertoire had been produced on one sequencing platform. Among approximately 370 genotyped donors of the cohort, an average of around 250,000 unique TCR beta nucleotide sequences was sequenced per donor, of which roughly 17% were non-productive. In a later analysis, previously published TCR beta repertoires from 500 to 750 donors were re-analyzed and high-resolution HLA genotyping was added so that TCR occurrence patterns could be studied. A later genetic analysis took genome-wide SNP genotypes for about three fifths of the roughly 670 donors and used that subset as a discovery cohort. The study aimed to test whether signatures of past pathogen exposure could be identified by cataloging public T cell receptors. The study used immunosequencing to profile the T cell repertoires of approximately 640 subjects and linked those repertoires to cytomegalovirus serostatus. Of the roughly 410 genotyped donors, over 80% were placed in the genetic ancestry cluster associated with self-reported Caucasian donors. To decide whether each TCR beta V gene segment behaved as functional or pseudogenic, an earlier analysis of some 580 of the donors relied on high-throughput TCR beta sequencing.

Library prep was done by the immunoSEQ multiplex PCR assay. For the multiplex PCR, a mixture combining 60 forward primers for TCR Vbeta segments and 13 reverse primers for TCR Jbeta segments was used. Amplification of the CDR3 region of rearranged TCR beta genes was performed with a multiplex PCR assay on genomic DNA. The amplified TCR beta libraries were sequenced on the Illumina HiSeq System as 87-base-pair reads. On the study's bioinformatics: In a later analysis, tens of millions of unique TCR beta chains were counted across the 500 to 850 repertoires, and around 10 million of these chains were shared by at least two donors. A nearest-neighbor algorithm error-corrected the raw reads and collapsed the reads into unique sequences, merging closely related sequences to remove PCR and sequencing errors. CDR3 sequences were aligned to IMGT reference sequences to assign V, D and J gene segments. For a sequence to be retained, a match of at least six nucleotides was required to both a V gene segment and a J gene segment. Rearrangements were classified as productive when the CDR3 lacked stop codons and remained in frame with V and J, and all other rearrangements were classified as non-productive. Following IMGT convention, CDR3 was defined as the stretch from the second conserved V-encoded cysteine up to the conserved J-encoded phenylalanine. The earlier analysis of about 610 of the donors excluded sequences that lacked an unambiguous match to a single V gene segment. An earlier analysis of 587 of the donors classified V segments as functional when productive rearrangements were above 56.7% and as segregating when the standard deviation between donors was above 5%. A statistical classification framework was developed to diagnose cytomegalovirus status using the catalog of TCR beta chain sequences. In a later analysis, TCR nucleotide sequences were compared against IMGT/GENE-DB human TR gene sequences so that V and J genes could be assigned. The TCRdist pipeline was used in a later analysis to assign CDR3 sequences and most-parsimonious VDJ recombination scenarios. In a later analysis, every TCR beta chain was defined by the combination of its CDR3 amino acid sequence and its V-gene family, and reads without a unique V-gene family were dropped. To address suspected cross-contamination and a sequencing artifact, a later analysis removed under 600 highly shared, low-generation-probability nucleotide sequences. For each public chain, a later analysis derived a clonal expansion index from normalized ranks of inferred template counts within each repertoire. A later analysis computed generation probabilities with a VDJ recombination model fitted to out-of-frame rearrangements, and checked the results against IGoR. In a later analysis, TCR-TCR, TCR-HLA and TCR-CMV co-occurrence was scored with hypergeometric tests, and a repertoire-size bias correction was applied to TCR pairs. In a later analysis, false discovery rates were estimated by permuting HLA or CMV assignments 20 times. In a later analysis, co-occurring TCRs were grouped using DBSCAN, and TCRdist sequence similarity was added for clustering within HLA-allele-positive subsets. Co-occurrence clustering excluded repertoires with fewer than 30,000 or more than 120,000 public chains, plus five with anomalous nucleotide sharing. What TCRdb holds here is the immuneACCESS table cut down to in-frame rearrangements. Part of the clones is not present; checked against another copy, under half of the missing clones reflect an unresolved V gene, and the others are unexplained. V and J calls and clone size are given by that table; D and trimming were obtained from the DNA. The sample table records 190,000 or so clones; around 83% of these occur just once. The top ten constitute more than 1.5% of the sample.

The cohort comprised 670 or so healthy bone marrow donors. Cohort members were all nominally healthy when sampled, although unrecorded immune exposures were likely present. The donor was CMV seronegative and was included in the group of about 400 seronegative cohort members. Every donor gave a peripheral blood sample, and the peripheral blood mononuclear cells from that sample were used for TCR beta sequencing. Genomic DNA was extracted from the blood cell samples with the Qiagen DNeasy Blood Extraction Kit. As to this clone: The target of this receptor is not known. Per-base qualities were not stored, and no clone one base away is much larger.

V drops 0 bases and J drops 2 bases, leaving 12 bases in between. Including the terminal cysteine and phenylalanine, the CDR3 comprises 15 residues. Just the 45-base CDR3 DNA is kept, in frame starting at base 1. CDR1 and CDR2 are read off the germline V gene as SGDLS and YYNGEE. The paper's findings and limits, for the study overall: Correlated functional status among segregating V segments might reflect linkage disequilibrium, but an unknown experimental factor could not be ruled out. In a later analysis, HLA-associated TCR beta chains showed more clonal expansion and lower generation probabilities than non-associated chains that were equally common. A further reported finding was that TCR beta sequences accurately predicted the HLA-A and HLA-B alleles for most subjects in the first cohort. Because HLA typing was unavailable for some donors at each locus, only the typed subset was used in association tests. Immune exposure information for the cohort was limited to CMV serostatus. In vitro tests confirmed that three of the cytomegalovirus-associated TCR beta chains recognize cytomegalovirus antigens. Because counts were too low, seventeen rarely observed V segments, including chromosome 9 orphons, were left out of the earlier analysis of 587 of the donors. Some IMGT-functional V segments, including TRBV6-2 and TRBV6-3, could not be told apart with the 87-base-pair reads, so those segments were excluded. The cohort was sequenced for TCR beta chains only, and without alpha or paired-chain data the features that could be detected were limited. The classifier was reported to diagnose cytomegalovirus status with high specificity and sensitivity in both the original and validation cohorts. V-gene and J-gene trimming of TCR beta chains was associated with a missense DCLRE1C variant in a later genetic analysis, and the association was replicated in an independent cohort. In a later analysis, around 17,000 TCR beta sequences were associated with specific HLA alleles at a false discovery rate of 0.05. Several of the top co-occurrence clusters appeared to be linked to parvovirus B19, influenza, CMV and Epstein-Barr virus, according to a later analysis. Most CMV-associated TCR beta chains appeared to be HLA-restricted in a later analysis, and the HLA associations seemed to be driven largely by CMV exposure. An earlier analysis of approximately 570 of the donors showed that most TCR beta V segments appeared in productive rearrangements either about 87% or about 30% of the time, which broadly matched IMGT annotations. While some public TCRs were present in many individuals, most TCR sequences turned up only very rarely across donors. The sequencing pipeline was judged likely to have produced a cluster of highly shared sequence variants as a technical artifact. According to the authors, the approach could potentially be generalized to other disease states and immunological phenotypes. According to a later analysis, TCR association rates differed among HLA loci, with DRB1 alleles showing the most associated TCRs and HLA-C alleles showing the fewest. A later genetic analysis reported fewer N-insertions in productive TCRs among donors in an Asian-associated ancestry cluster than the 666-donor mean. Roughly uniform sequencing depth across donors was assumed in presence/absence analyses, although this assumption may not hold. Strong co-occurrence of HLA alleles, especially DR and DQ, made assigning TCR associations to individual alleles difficult. In the study, approximately 160 TCR beta chains were listed as associated with cytomegalovirus.

This TCR came from a man over 45 in good health and CMV-seronegative. The rearranged chain carries TRBV9 and TRBJ2-7, with a weak D call of TRBD1 (6 bases match). The sequencing sample was made of PBMCs. The DNA sequence is given as TGTGCCAGCAGCGTAGGAGGGAAGGGGGCCTACGAGCAGTACTTC. Protein translation: CASSVGGKGAYEQYF.